This is a list of T cell receptor beta chains from one sample in a study of T cells in Graves' hyperthyroidism and ophthalmopathy. TCRdb independently ran MiXCR on the multiplex PCR reads; one entry per CDR3 protein. The sample has more than 150,000 distinct CDR3 sequences, over 15% seen once. The sequencing sample was made of blood. These receptors originate from a woman aged 45-59 years with Graves' hyperthyroidism. Each CDR3 is given without its conserved first and last residue. D genes are given only for firm matches.

d_call: -
v_call: TRBV27
cdr3_aa: ASSDTGLNQPQH

d_call: -
v_call: TRBV7-2
cdr3_aa: ASSLKMDLPYEQY

d_call: -
v_call: TRBV19
cdr3_aa: ASTRGNYGYT

d_call: -
v_call: TRBV29-1
cdr3_aa: SVEDRGPWGGYT

d_call: -
v_call: TRBV11-2
cdr3_aa: ASTLLDSPSYNEQY

d_call: TRBD1
v_call: TRBV24-1
cdr3_aa: ATSPGSGQGNYGYT

d_call: -
v_call: TRBV6-1
cdr3_aa: ASSETRGGRYSNQPQH

d_call: -
v_call: TRBV13
cdr3_aa: ASISAGGAGNEQF

d_call: -
v_call: TRBV4-3
cdr3_aa: ASSPLEGVLT

d_call: -
v_call: TRBV12-3/TRBV12-4
cdr3_aa: ASSPAPLSTDTQY

d_call: TRBD1
v_call: TRBV29-1
cdr3_aa: SAVTRDRGNGPLLGNEQF

d_call: TRBD1
v_call: TRBV6-4
cdr3_aa: ASSDSGTVGEKLF

d_call: -
v_call: TRBV7-6
cdr3_aa: ASSLGAGNTEAF

d_call: -
v_call: TRBV15
cdr3_aa: ATSRRGGVSEAF

d_call: TRBD1
v_call: TRBV19
cdr3_aa: ASSPGGSGYGYT

d_call: -
v_call: TRBV6-1
cdr3_aa: ASSESLRATDTQY

d_call: -
v_call: TRBV11-1
cdr3_aa: ASSLLGGSEVTEAF

d_call: -
v_call: TRBV5-6
cdr3_aa: ASSLNRQEIGT

d_call: -
v_call: TRBV28
cdr3_aa: ASSFATEAF

d_call: -
v_call: TRBV10-2
cdr3_aa: ASSDTSATNEKLF

d_call: -
v_call: TRBV2
cdr3_aa: ASSSRGLQGGLGEKLF

d_call: -
v_call: TRBV7-2
cdr3_aa: ASRDLRNTEAF

d_call: -
v_call: TRBV2
cdr3_aa: ATSDRLGRGYT

d_call: TRBD1
v_call: TRBV12-3/TRBV12-4
cdr3_aa: ASSDDRGHGAF

d_call: -
v_call: TRBV6-1
cdr3_aa: ASKVGMNTEAF

d_call: TRBD1
v_call: TRBV6-1
cdr3_aa: ASNLDRDGVEQY

d_call: -
v_call: TRBV11-2
cdr3_aa: ASSFGTSGYT

d_call: -
v_call: TRBV5-1
cdr3_aa: ASSLTGNTGELF

d_call: -
v_call: TRBV2
cdr3_aa: ASSEVVETQY

d_call: TRBD1
v_call: TRBV5-6
cdr3_aa: ASSSGTGTYEQY

d_call: TRBD1
v_call: TRBV20-1
cdr3_aa: SAGQGGFQGLQGGYT

d_call: TRBD1
v_call: TRBV7-9
cdr3_aa: ASSSGQVNEQF

d_call: -
v_call: TRBV28
cdr3_aa: ASTGGTVNTEAF

d_call: TRBD1
v_call: TRBV19
cdr3_aa: ASIGSAGGNYGYT

d_call: -
v_call: TRBV6-5
cdr3_aa: SSIYRTSTEAF

d_call: -
v_call: TRBV6-5
cdr3_aa: ASSYSSVNTEAF

d_call: -
v_call: TRBV6-1
cdr3_aa: ASLQGLVTEAF

d_call: TRBD1
v_call: TRBV6-1
cdr3_aa: ASRGEGARFEKLF

d_call: -
v_call: TRBV9
cdr3_aa: ASSVLGASVGNEQF

d_call: -
v_call: TRBV9
cdr3_aa: ASSVGGGELF

d_call: -
v_call: TRBV7-9
cdr3_aa: ASSLAPKYEQY

d_call: -
v_call: TRBV24-1
cdr3_aa: ATSDLYNEQF

d_call: -
v_call: TRBV6-1
cdr3_aa: ASTLSWQNTEAF

d_call: TRBD2
v_call: TRBV12-3/TRBV12-4
cdr3_aa: ASSLRRGAYEQY